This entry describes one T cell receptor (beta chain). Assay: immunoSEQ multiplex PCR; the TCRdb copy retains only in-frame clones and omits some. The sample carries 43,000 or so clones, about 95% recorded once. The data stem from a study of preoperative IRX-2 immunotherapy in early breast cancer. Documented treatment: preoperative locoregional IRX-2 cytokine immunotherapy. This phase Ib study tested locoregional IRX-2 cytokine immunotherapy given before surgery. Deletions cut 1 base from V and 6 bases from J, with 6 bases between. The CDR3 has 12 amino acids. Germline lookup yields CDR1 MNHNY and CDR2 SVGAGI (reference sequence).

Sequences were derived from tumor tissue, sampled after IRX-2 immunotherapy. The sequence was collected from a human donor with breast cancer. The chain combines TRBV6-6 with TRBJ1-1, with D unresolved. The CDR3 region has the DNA TGTGCCAGCAGTTACTACCCGGCTGAAGCTTTCTTT. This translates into CASSYYPAEAFF.